This TCR beta chain came from a study of OX40 agonist ivuxolimab in advanced cancers. Regarding the study as a whole: Among patients with partial responses at 0.1-3.0 mg/kg, clonal expansion was among the lowest.

The data were produced by immunoSEQ multiplex PCR, yet TCRdb's version contains in-frame clones alone and is incomplete. The sample contains 30,000 to 40,000 clones, 70% to 85% of which appear only once. The V gene end was trimmed by 7 bases and the J gene end by 2 bases; junction bases not matched to a gene: 4. Germline lookup yields CDR1 MRHNA and CDR2 SNTAGT. The CDR3 totals 15 residues. As for this clone: Its antigen remains unknown.

The material was CD4+ or CD8+ T cells sorted from blood, obtained in a trial of the OX40 agonist ivuxolimab. This clonotype originated in an adult with an advanced solid tumor such as melanoma, head and neck, liver or kidney cancer. The rearrangement joins TRBV6-4 to TRBJ2-3; 12 nucleotides align to TRBD2. This chain's CDR3 is CASTRLAGDTDTQYF. CDR3 coding DNA: TGTGCCAGCACCAGACTAGCGGGGGACACAGATACGCAGTATTTT.